The present T cell receptor (beta chain) was sequenced within a study of OX40 agonist ivuxolimab in advanced cancers. About the research overall: People in dose escalation had one of these cancers: hepatocellular carcinoma, melanoma, renal cell or head and neck cancer. Study-wide results and limits: Expanded clones tended on average to be more numerous among CD8+ T cells than CD4+. Dosing at 0.1 to 3.0 mg/kg was accompanied by clonal expansion of CD4+ and CD8+ blood T cells by week 6.

Per germline, CDR1 GTSNPN and CDR2 SVGIG (reference sequence). V was clipped by 0 bases and J by 4 bases, with 4 bases between them. The CDR3 length is 12 residues. TCRdb's copy holds only in-frame clones and misses some; the assay was immunoSEQ multiplex PCR. The sample carries some 40,000 clones, around 90% recorded once. With regard to this clone: The antigen is not known.

The chain employs TRBV30 and TRBJ1-3; D call uncertain. The sequence was obtained from an adult with an advanced solid tumor such as melanoma, head and neck, liver or kidney cancer. The starting material was CD4+ or CD8+ T cells sorted from blood, obtained in a trial of the OX40 agonist ivuxolimab. The CDR3 sequence is CAWSVAGNTIYF. For the CDR3, the DNA is TGTGCCTGGAGTGTAGCGGGAAACACCATATATTTT.